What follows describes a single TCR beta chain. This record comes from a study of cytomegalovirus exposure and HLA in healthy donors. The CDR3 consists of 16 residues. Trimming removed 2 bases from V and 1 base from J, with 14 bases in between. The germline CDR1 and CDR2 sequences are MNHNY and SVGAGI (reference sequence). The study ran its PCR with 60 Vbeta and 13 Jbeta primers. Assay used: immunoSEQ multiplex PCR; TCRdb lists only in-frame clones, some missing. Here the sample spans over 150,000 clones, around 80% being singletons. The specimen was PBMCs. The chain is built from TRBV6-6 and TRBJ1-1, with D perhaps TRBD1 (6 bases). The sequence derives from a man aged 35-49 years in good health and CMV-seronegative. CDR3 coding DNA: TGTGCCAGCAGTTACCTATCAGGGGTTGCGAACACTGAAGCTTTCTTT. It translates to CASSYLSGVANTEAFF.